This T cell receptor (beta chain) stems from a study of T cell responses to AZD1222 COVID-19 vaccine. Whole-study findings and limits: Most donors were white British and more were female, and clonal diversity was possibly underestimated.

Generated by immunoSEQ multiplex PCR, the TCRdb table keeps only in-frame clones and is missing some. Found here are fewer than 120,000 clones, about 90% of them singletons; the top ten hold around 16%. About this clone itself: Its target is unknown.

The sample here was peripheral blood, taken 28 days after the second AZD1222 dose. The clonotype comes from an adult who received the AZD1222 COVID-19 vaccine.

CDR3 DNA: TGTGCCAGCTCACCATTGGACAGGGGAGTAATCGATGGCTACACCTTC. Its protein is CASSPLDRGVIDGYTF. The gene calls are TRBV18 and TRBJ1-2, with 9 bases matching TRBD1. Looked up from germline, CDR1 is KGHSH and CDR2 is LQKENI. The J segment lost 6 bases and the V segment lost 2 bases, leaving 10 bases of the junction unmatched. CDR3 length: 16 amino acids.